The text below deals with one TCR beta chain. CDR3 size: 15 residues. CDR1 is SNHLY, CDR2 FYNNEI, per germline. V was shortened by 5 bases and J by 9 bases, with 17 bases between the two germline ends. Sequencing used immunoSEQ multiplex PCR; TCRdb keeps in-frame clones, though not all of them. The profile shows about 64,000 clones, more than 75% of them singletons. This sample is drawn from a study of blood T cell repertoires in COVID-19. V is TRBV2 and J is TRBJ1-6; TRBD1 might be the D (5 bases). The specimen sequenced was peripheral blood. The source of this sequence is a man aged 60-69 years with COVID-19, enrolled during active disease. The DNA for the CDR3 is TGTGCCAGCAGTTTTCGGAGGGACCCTTCTTCACCCCTCCACTTT. Amino acid sequence: CASSFRRDPSSPLHF.